This T cell receptor (beta chain) stems from a study of shared clonotypes between healthy human individuals. Clones were read by immunoSEQ multiplex PCR, and TCRdb kept only the in-frame ones, dropping some. The sample holds a few hundred thousand clones, around 97% seen once. Each of the donors was a healthy adult who was HIV-negative and had not had a recent acute infection or vaccination. Germline loops: CDR1 GTSNPN, CDR2 SVGIG (reference sequence). Trimming removed 7 bases at V and 3 bases at J, with 16 bases between. CDR3 length equals 14 residues. The sequenced sample was naive CD4+ T cells sorted from blood. The subset: CD45RA+ positively selected. The sequence derives from a young woman in good health. The rearrangement uses TRBV30 and TRBJ1-3, with D unclear. The CDR3 region has the DNA TGTGCCTTCCCGTTTAGGAGGGATGGAAACACCATATATTTT. This gives the protein CAFPFRRDGNTIYF.